This is a list of T cell receptor beta chains from one sample in a study of control samples from healthy donors and cancer patients. Clones were read by immunoSEQ multiplex PCR, and TCRdb kept only the in-frame ones, dropping some. The sample consists of roughly 200,000 clones, over 85% of them appearing once. What was sequenced was blood. The receptors derive from a man between 18 and 29 years old in good health. CDR3s include the opening cysteine and the closing phenylalanine or tryptophan. Each record gives: J gene, clone size, V gene, D gene, CDR3 DNA, CDR3 protein. A D gene is named only where the DNA matches it firmly. The listing skips clone size in some rows; elsewhere it reads once, few, many or a size class.

j_call: TRBJ1-2
clone_size: once
v_call: TRBV5-1
d_call: -
cdr3_nt: TGCGCCAGCAGCTTGGCCGGCGGGGGCGCATCTAACTATGGCTACACCTTC
cdr3_aa: CASSLAGGGASNYGYTF

j_call: TRBJ2-7
clone_size: once
v_call: TRBV5-4
d_call: -
cdr3_nt: TGTGCCAGCAGCTTGGAGGCGTCTAGCTCCTACGAGCAGTACTTC
cdr3_aa: CASSLEASSSYEQYF

j_call: TRBJ1-5
clone_size: -
v_call: TRBV4-2
d_call: -
cdr3_nt: TGTGCCAGCAGCCAAGATGGGCAGGGAAGCGATCAGCCCCAGCATTTT
cdr3_aa: CASSQDGQGSDQPQHF

j_call: TRBJ1-1
clone_size: -
v_call: TRBV28
d_call: -
cdr3_nt: TGTGCCAGCCGTGTGCCCTACACTGAAGCTTTCTTT
cdr3_aa: CASRVPYTEAFF

j_call: TRBJ1-2
clone_size: once
v_call: TRBV28
d_call: -
cdr3_nt: TGTGCCAGCAGTACCGGCTATGGCTACACCTTC
cdr3_aa: CASSTGYGYTF

j_call: TRBJ1-1
clone_size: -
v_call: TRBV6-6
d_call: -
cdr3_nt: TGTGCCAGCAGTTATAGTCAGGAGGCTGAAGCTTTCTTT
cdr3_aa: CASSYSQEAEAFF

j_call: TRBJ2-2
clone_size: -
v_call: TRBV5-4
d_call: TRBD2
cdr3_nt: TGTGCCAGCAGCACGGGAATAGCGGGGGGGCCGGGCACCGGGGAGCTGTTTTTT
cdr3_aa: CASSTGIAGGPGTGELFF

j_call: TRBJ1-4
clone_size: -
v_call: TRBV19
d_call: -
cdr3_nt: TGTGCCAGTAAGGCTTCCTTTTATAATGAAAAACTGTTTTTT
cdr3_aa: CASKASFYNEKLFF

j_call: TRBJ2-3
clone_size: -
v_call: TRBV9
d_call: -
cdr3_nt: TGTGCCAGCAGCGTGGGGTCGGGGTCCACAGATACGCAGTATTTT
cdr3_aa: CASSVGSGSTDTQYF

j_call: TRBJ2-1
clone_size: -
v_call: TRBV5-1
d_call: TRBD1
cdr3_nt: TGCGCCAGCAGCTTGATGGCAGGGGGCCAAAATGAGCAGTTCTTC
cdr3_aa: CASSLMAGGQNEQFF

j_call: TRBJ1-6
clone_size: -
v_call: TRBV7-9
d_call: -
cdr3_nt: TGTGCCAGCAGCCGCACTAACTCACAGCTCCACTTT
cdr3_aa: CASSRTNSQLHF

j_call: TRBJ1-2
clone_size: -
v_call: TRBV20-1
d_call: -
cdr3_nt: TGCAGTGCTAGTTCTGGGGGGGACTATGGCTACACCTTC
cdr3_aa: CSASSGGDYGYTF

j_call: TRBJ2-7
clone_size: -
v_call: TRBV7-8
d_call: -
cdr3_nt: TGTGCCAGCAGCCGGAGTGAAGACAGCGGCGAGCAGTACTTC
cdr3_aa: CASSRSEDSGEQYF

j_call: TRBJ2-4
clone_size: -
v_call: TRBV23-1
d_call: TRBD2
cdr3_nt: TGCGCCAGCAGCCCGGGACTATGTATCATTCAGTACTTC
cdr3_aa: CASSPGLCIIQYF

j_call: TRBJ1-1
clone_size: once
v_call: TRBV30
d_call: -
cdr3_nt: TGTGCCTGGAGTATTACTGCGGGGAGTGATCCTGAAGCTTTCTTT
cdr3_aa: CAWSITAGSDPEAFF

j_call: TRBJ2-7
clone_size: -
v_call: TRBV24-1
d_call: -
cdr3_nt: TGTGCCACCCGCGGGGACAAATCCTACGAGCAGTACTTC
cdr3_aa: CATRGDKSYEQYF

j_call: TRBJ2-5
clone_size: -
v_call: TRBV19
d_call: TRBD1
cdr3_nt: TGTGCCAGTAGGGACAGGGGACAAGAGACCCAGTACTTC
cdr3_aa: CASRDRGQETQYF

j_call: TRBJ2-1
clone_size: once
v_call: TRBV7-2
d_call: -
cdr3_nt: TGTGCCAGCAGCACCCCCGCCAATGAGCAGTTCTTC
cdr3_aa: CASSTPANEQFF

j_call: TRBJ1-1
clone_size: -
v_call: TRBV5-1
d_call: -
cdr3_nt: TGCGCCAGCAGCTTTTCTGCAGGGGAGAACACTGAAGCTTTCTTT
cdr3_aa: CASSFSAGENTEAFF

j_call: TRBJ1-4
clone_size: -
v_call: TRBV12-3/TRBV12-4
d_call: TRBD1
cdr3_nt: TGTGCCAGCAGTATTGGACAGGGCCTTCTATTTTTT
cdr3_aa: CASSIGQGLLFF

j_call: TRBJ2-2
clone_size: -
v_call: TRBV7-3
d_call: TRBD2
cdr3_nt: TGTGCCAGCAGCTCCCTTCCCGGGGGGGCGGTTGACGGGGAGCTGTTTTTT
cdr3_aa: CASSSLPGGAVDGELFF

j_call: TRBJ1-4
clone_size: -
v_call: TRBV2
d_call: -
cdr3_nt: TGTGCCAGCATCGCAAGGGGAACTAATGAAAAACTGTTTTTT
cdr3_aa: CASIARGTNEKLFF

j_call: TRBJ1-5
clone_size: -
v_call: TRBV7-2
d_call: -
cdr3_nt: TGTGCCAGCAGCTTATCGGGTAATCAGCCCCAGCATTTT
cdr3_aa: CASSLSGNQPQHF

j_call: TRBJ2-7
clone_size: -
v_call: TRBV12-3/TRBV12-4
d_call: -
cdr3_nt: TGTGCCAGCAGTTCCGTTAATGGATACGAGCAGTACTTC
cdr3_aa: CASSSVNGYEQYF

j_call: TRBJ1-5
clone_size: -
v_call: TRBV12-5
d_call: -
cdr3_nt: TGTGCTAGTGGCTCCGACAGTAATCAGCCCCAGCATTTT
cdr3_aa: CASGSDSNQPQHF

j_call: TRBJ1-2
clone_size: -
v_call: TRBV5-1
d_call: TRBD1
cdr3_nt: TGCGCCAGCAGCTTGGTACAGGGGGTTAATTTGGGCTACACCTTC
cdr3_aa: CASSLVQGVNLGYTF

j_call: TRBJ1-4
clone_size: -
v_call: TRBV6-1
d_call: -
cdr3_nt: TGTGCCAGCAGTGAAGCGACCCTCGGGGGGGGTACACTGTTTTTT
cdr3_aa: CASSEATLGGGTLFF

j_call: TRBJ2-3
clone_size: -
v_call: TRBV6-5
d_call: -
cdr3_nt: TGTGCCAGCAGTTGGGTAAAGGACACAGATACGCAGTATTTT
cdr3_aa: CASSWVKDTDTQYF

j_call: TRBJ2-6
clone_size: -
v_call: TRBV4-1
d_call: -
cdr3_nt: TGCGCCAGCAGCCAATGGTCGAGCTCTGGGGCCAACGTCCTGACTTTC
cdr3_aa: CASSQWSSSGANVLTF

j_call: TRBJ1-1
clone_size: -
v_call: TRBV12-5
d_call: -
cdr3_nt: TGTGCTAGTGGTTTGGTCGACACTGAAGCTTTCTTT
cdr3_aa: CASGLVDTEAFF

j_call: TRBJ2-3
clone_size: once
v_call: TRBV7-3
d_call: -
cdr3_nt: TGTGCCAGCAGCCTCCGACAGGCAGATACGCAGTATTTT
cdr3_aa: CASSLRQADTQYF

j_call: TRBJ2-5
clone_size: -
v_call: TRBV4-2
d_call: TRBD2
cdr3_nt: TGTGCCAGCAGCCAAGATTGGGCAGCGGGGGCGTTGTACCAAGAGACCCAGTACTTC
cdr3_aa: CASSQDWAAGALYQETQYF

j_call: TRBJ1-5
clone_size: -
v_call: TRBV19
d_call: -
cdr3_nt: TGTGCCAGTAGATGGACCGGGGCCCAGCATTTT
cdr3_aa: CASRWTGAQHF

j_call: TRBJ1-5
clone_size: -
v_call: TRBV7-8
d_call: -
cdr3_nt: TGTGCCAGCAGCCCAAGGGGGGGAAGCAATCAGCCCCAGCATTTT
cdr3_aa: CASSPRGGSNQPQHF

j_call: TRBJ1-5
clone_size: -
v_call: TRBV15
d_call: -
cdr3_nt: TGTGCCACGCGGACAGCCTATAGCAATCAGCCCCAGCATTTT
cdr3_aa: CATRTAYSNQPQHF

j_call: TRBJ2-7
clone_size: -
v_call: TRBV6-5
d_call: -
cdr3_nt: TGTGCCAGCAGTCGGACAGCGGACTACGAGCAGTACTTC
cdr3_aa: CASSRTADYEQYF

j_call: TRBJ2-7
clone_size: -
v_call: TRBV7-9
d_call: -
cdr3_nt: TGTGCCAGCAGCCCCCGTGGGGGCCCATACTACGAGCAGTACTTC
cdr3_aa: CASSPRGGPYYEQYF

j_call: TRBJ2-3
clone_size: once
v_call: TRBV29-1
d_call: -
cdr3_nt: TGCAGCGTTGGGCAGGACACAGATACGCAGTATTTT
cdr3_aa: CSVGQDTDTQYF